Following are 30 T cell receptor beta chains from one sample sequenced in a study of blood T cell repertoires in COVID-19. Sequencing was performed with immunoSEQ multiplex PCR; in TCRdb, only in-frame clones are kept and a portion is missing. The data show under 250,000 clones, with 86% seen just once and under 14% held by the top ten. Material for sequencing was peripheral blood. The receptors stem from a middle-aged man with COVID-19, enrolled during active disease.

V usage is TRBV5-1 and J usage is TRBJ2-1; 7 bases align to TRBD2. Trimming took 1 base from V and 7 from J; bases not matched to a gene: 11. Germline V CDR1 and CDR2: SGHRS, YFSETQ. The CDR3 extends over 16 amino acids. This CDR3 reads CASSLQTAGDRNEQFF. The CDR3 coding sequence is TGCGCCAGCAGCTTGCAAACGGCGGGAGATCGAAATGAGCAGTTCTTC.

The chain employs TRBV5-5 and TRBJ2-7, with D perhaps TRBD2 (6 bases). Germline lookup yields CDR1 SGHKS and CDR2 YYEKEE (reference sequence). There are 16 residues in the CDR3. V lost 3 bases and J 1 base, leaving 17 bases between the germline ends. CDR3 coding DNA: TGTGCCAGCAGCTCCTCCTGGGACTTAACTTCCTACGAGCAGTACTTC. Its translation: CASSSSWDLTSYEQYF.

The chain links TRBV24-1 to TRBJ2-1; D not resolved. V shed 3 bases and J shed 0 bases, with 8 bases lying between them. CDR1 and CDR2 from the germline V gene are KGHDR and SFDVKD. The CDR3 sequence is 15 residues long. The CDR3 DNA reads as TGTGCCACCAGTGATAGACACAGCTCCTACAATGAGCAGTTCTTC. It encodes CATSDRHSSYNEQFF.

The DNA for the CDR3 is TGCGCCAGCAGCCGACCCGGGACAGGAGGCTACACCTTC. Its protein product is CASSRPGTGGYTF. This chain connects TRBV4-1 to TRBJ1-2, with TRBD1 matching 8 bases. The length of the CDR3 is 13 residues. The V segment lost 4 bases and the J segment 8 bases; nucleotides outside the gene matches: 6. Germline values: CDR1 MGHRA, CDR2 YSYEKL.

The J gene is TRBJ2-7, the V gene TRBV29-1, with 9 bases matching TRBD1. The V gene's germline CDR1 is SQVTM and CDR2 ANQGSEA. This CDR3 region has 14 residues. After removal of 6 bases from V and 6 bases from J, the junction contained 12 bases not matched to a gene. The CDR3: CSVERTGATIEQYF. The DNA of the CDR3 is TGCAGCGTCGAGCGGACAGGGGCCACCATCGAGCAGTACTTC.

The rearrangement links TRBV15 to TRBJ2-1; 9 bases match TRBD2. J lost 0 bases, V lost 6 bases, and 18 bases had no gene match. Germline-derived CDR1 and CDR2 are LNHNV and YYDKDF (reference sequence). The CDR3 length is 20 residues. CDR3 region: CATSSIGAGGRESSYNEQFF. CDR3 DNA sequence: TGTGCCACCAGTTCCATAGGAGCGGGGGGCCGTGAAAGCTCCTACAATGAGCAGTTCTTC.

A note on this clone: This CDR3 is also generated by other DNA sequences in the sample. The chain uses TRBV7-9 and TRBJ1-1, with 8 bases that match TRBD1. This CDR3 region has 14 residues. Germline lookup yields CDR1 SEHNR and CDR2 FQNEAQ (reference sequence). V was pared by 5 bases and J by 0 bases, with 2 bases of the junction left unmatched. The CDR3 here is CASSRTGLNTEAFF. The CDR3 region has the DNA TGTGCCAGCAGCCGGACAGGGTTGAACACTGAAGCTTTCTTT.

The gene calls are TRBV30 and TRBJ1-2; perhaps TRBD1 as D (6 bases). V lost 1 base to trimming and J lost 0 bases, with 18 bases between them. There are 17 residues in the CDR3. Germline CDR1 is GTSNPN and CDR2 is SVGIG (reference sequence). The CDR3 reads CAWSGLTGSPSNYGYTF. CDR3 DNA: TGTGCCTGGAGTGGCCTCACAGGGAGCCCCTCTAACTATGGCTACACCTTC.

This clone has just one count. This sequence joins TRBV12-3 or TRBV12-4 and TRBJ2-2, with D hard to call. CDR3 length equals 13 residues. V shed 5 bases and J shed 10 bases, with 14 bases lying between them. CDR3 in amino acids: CASSTQNREELFF. CDR3 coding DNA: TGTGCCAGCAGTACACAGAACCGTGAGGAGCTGTTTTTT.

The rearrangement links TRBV7-8 to TRBJ1-3, with 11 bases aligning to TRBD1. This CDR3 is 16 amino acids long. Germline V gives CDR1 SGHVS, CDR2 FQNEAQ. V dropped 5 bases and J dropped 1; count of bases not matched to a gene: 4. For the CDR3, the DNA is TGTGCCAGCAGCCCGGGACAGGGGGTGTCTGGAAACACCATATATTTT. This encodes CASSPGQGVSGNTIYF.

This chain links TRBV6-6 with TRBJ1-1; D is uncertain. The CDR3 length is 14 residues. Germline values: CDR1 MNHNY, CDR2 SVGAGI (reference sequence). V dropped 2 bases and J dropped 1 base, with 8 bases sitting between them. The CDR3 sequence: CASSYREENTEAFF. The CDR3 DNA is TGTGCCAGCAGTTACCGAGAAGAGAACACTGAAGCTTTCTTT.

The chain recombines TRBV27 with TRBJ2-4, with 7 bases that match TRBD1. The trim removed 5 bases at V and 6 bases at J, leaving 19 bases unmatched. CDR1 and CDR2 (germline): MNHEY, SMNVEV (reference sequence). The CDR3 extends over 18 amino acids. The CDR3 reads CASSPQGMTGPSRNIQYF. CDR3 nucleotides: TGTGCCAGCAGTCCGCAGGGGATGACAGGGCCCTCCAGAAACATTCAGTACTTC.

This clone was seen only a few times. V is TRBV6-1 and J is TRBJ1-2; the match to TRBD1 covers 9 bases. CDR1 and CDR2 (germline): MNHNS, SASEGT. The CDR3 has 15 amino acids. The V and J ends lost 3 bases and 7 bases, in that order; junction bases with no gene match: 9. The CDR3 is CASSDIGQGPLGYTF. Here the CDR3 DNA reads TGTGCCAGCAGTGATATCGGACAGGGGCCCCTTGGCTACACCTTC.

J is TRBJ2-7 and V is TRBV7-2; 7 bases match TRBD1. With 3 bases clipped from V and 4 bases from J, the junction kept 6 bases outside the gene matches. The CDR3 has 14 residues. Germline loops: CDR1 SGHTA, CDR2 FQGNSA. The CDR3 bases are TGTGCCAGCAGCTTTAACAGGGGCTATTACGAGCAGTACTTC. Protein sequence: CASSFNRGYYEQYF.

The gene calls are TRBV2 and TRBJ1-4, with 9 bases aligning to TRBD1. V lost 6 bases to trimming and J lost 10 bases; unmatched junction nucleotides: 9. This CDR3 spans 14 amino acids. Germline lookup yields CDR1 SNHLY and CDR2 FYNNEI. CDR3 DNA: TGTGCCAGCAGCGCCGGGACAGGGTCGGGAAAACTGTTTTTT. Protein product: CASSAGTGSGKLFF.

The genes are TRBV9 and TRBJ2-3, with 10 bases that match TRBD2. The J segment lost 1 base and the V segment lost 3 bases, leaving 5 bases of the junction unmatched. Per germline, CDR1 SGDLS and CDR2 YYNGEE. The CDR3 runs to 16 residues. The CDR3 sequence is CASSAQRGGRTDTQYF. In DNA form, the CDR3 reads TGTGCCAGCAGCGCCCAGCGGGGGGGCCGCACAGATACGCAGTATTTT.

This clone was seen once. The chain recombines TRBV27 with TRBJ1-2; 10 bases fit TRBD1. V was clipped by 5 bases and J by 2 bases; unmatched bases: 5. Germline-derived CDR1 and CDR2 are MNHEY and SMNVEV (reference sequence). This CDR3 comprises 15 residues. CDR3 residues: CASSKTGGTNYGYTF. The CDR3 DNA sequence: TGTGCCAGCAGTAAGACAGGGGGCACAAACTATGGCTACACCTTC.

The rearrangement uses TRBV19 and TRBJ2-3; 9 positions match TRBD2. Trimming removed 5 bases from V and 5 bases from J; junction bases left unmatched: 5. The germline V gene encodes CDR1 LNHDA and CDR2 SQIVND (reference sequence). This CDR3 spans 14 amino acids. CDR3 coding DNA: TGTGCCAGTAGTTTCCTAGCGGGAAGAGATACGCAGTATTTT. Encoded protein: CASSFLAGRDTQYF.

J is TRBJ2-6 and V is TRBV18, with D possibly TRBD1 on 6 matching bases. The CDR3 is 17 amino acids. V was trimmed by 5 bases and J by 0 bases, leaving 14 bases between them. Germline CDR1 reads KGHSH; CDR2 reads LQKENI. The CDR3 protein is CASSATGTSSGANVLTF. The CDR3 DNA reads as TGTGCCAGCTCAGCGACAGGTACTAGCTCTGGGGCCAACGTCCTGACTTTC.

The genes are TRBV19 and TRBJ2-6; 7 bases align to TRBD2. Trimming removed 4 bases from V and 1 base from J; junction bases left unmatched: 13. Germline CDR1 is LNHDA and CDR2 is SQIVND (reference sequence). The CDR3 has 19 amino acids. This CDR3 reads CASSTNAAGRSSGANVLTF. In DNA form, the CDR3 reads TGTGCCAGTAGTACCAACGCAGCGGGAAGAAGTTCTGGGGCCAACGTCCTGACTTTC.

With respect to this clone: The same CDR3 can be traced to other DNA sequences in this sample. The V call is TRBV7-6, the J call TRBJ2-5, with 14 bases matching TRBD2. Germline trimming cut 1 base from V and 2 bases from J; bases unmatched to any gene: 0. The germline V gene encodes CDR1 SGHVS and CDR2 FNYEAQ. The length of the CDR3 is 16 residues. CDR3 in amino acids: CASSLGLAGGQETQYF. For the CDR3, the DNA is TGTGCCAGCAGCTTAGGACTAGCGGGGGGGCAAGAGACCCAGTACTTC.

The gene calls are TRBV6-1 and TRBJ1-6; 8 bases are a match to TRBD1. Per germline, CDR1 MNHNS and CDR2 SASEGT. V gave up 0 bases and J gave up 10 bases; unmatched junction bases: 8. This CDR3 region has 16 residues. The CDR3 nucleotides are TGTGCCAGCAGTGAAGCTTGGACAGGGTTTGTATCACCCCTCCACTTT. Translation: CASSEAWTGFVSPLHF.

The chain links TRBV19 to TRBJ1-6, with TRBD1 matching over 7 bases. CDR1 and CDR2 (germline): LNHDA, SQIVND (reference sequence). CDR3 length: 13 amino acids. With V trimmed by 6 bases and J by 8 bases, 4 bases remained unmatched. The CDR3 DNA reads TGTGCCAGTAGAGGACAGGTGGATTCACCCCTCCACTTT. Protein product: CASRGQVDSPLHF. The entire variable domain, with the rest obtained from reference TRBV19 and TRBJ1-6, is as follows: DGGITQSPKYLFRKEGQNVTLSCEQNLNHDAMYWYRQDPGQGLRLIYYSQIVNDFQKGDIAEGYSVSREKKESFPLTVTSAQKNPTAFYLCASRGQVDSPLHFGNGTRLTVT.

The chain couples TRBV4-2 to TRBJ2-7; D is possibly TRBD2 (6 bases). The V gene's germline CDR1 is LGHNA and CDR2 YNFKEQ. Trimming removed 0 bases at V and 2 bases at J, with 8 bases between. The CDR3 contains 14 residues. CDR3 protein: CASSQDRTTYEQYF. In DNA form, the CDR3 reads TGTGCCAGCAGCCAAGATCGGACTACCTACGAGCAGTACTTC.

The chain employs TRBV10-3 and TRBJ2-7; TRBD2 aligns across 8 bases. From germline, CDR1 is ENHRY and CDR2 SYGVKD. V shed 10 bases, J shed 3 bases, and the junction held 11 bases outside the gene matches. The CDR3 extends over 14 amino acids. This CDR3 reads CATSSGTSSYEQYF. CDR3 DNA: TGTGCCACCAGCAGTGGGACTAGTAGCTACGAGCAGTACTTC.

J is TRBJ2-7 and V is TRBV4-3; maybe TRBD1 (6 bases). The length of the CDR3 is 15 residues. Trimming took 1 base from V and 2 from J, leaving 12 bases between them. Germline assignment: CDR1 LGHNA and CDR2 YSLEER. The DNA of the CDR3 is TGCGCCAGCAGCCAAGGCCCGGGGACACCCTACGAGCAGTACTTC. Residues: CASSQGPGTPYEQYF.

The chain joins TRBV7-6 to TRBJ2-2, with 8 bases lining up with TRBD2. From germline, CDR1 is SGHVS and CDR2 FNYEAQ. Trimming cost V 8 bases and J 0 bases; bases outside gene matches: 11. This CDR3 has 17 residues. CDR3 in amino acids: CASAFASGRSNTGELFF. For the CDR3, the DNA is TGTGCCAGCGCATTTGCCAGCGGGAGATCGAACACCGGGGAGCTGTTTTTT.

The chain couples TRBV4-2 to TRBJ1-6; no firm D call. Per germline, CDR1 LGHNA and CDR2 YNFKEQ. The length of the CDR3 is 14 residues. V lost 0 bases, J lost 7 bases, and 7 bases lay in between. The CDR3 nucleotides read TGTGCCAGCAGCCAAGACGAGATCAATTCACCCCTCCACTTT. Amino acids: CASSQDEINSPLHF.

V is TRBV3-1 (or the pseudogene TRBV3-2) and J is TRBJ2-5; D gene ambiguous. CDR3 length: 15 residues. Germline lookup yields CDR1 LGHDT and CDR2 YNNKEL (reference sequence). The V gene lost 0 bases and the J gene lost 4 bases, with 12 bases spanning the gap. The CDR3 DNA follows: TGTGCCAGCAGCCAAGATCGGCAGGTAGTAGAGACCCAGTACTTC. Protein: CASSQDRQVVETQYF.

The chain combines TRBV30 with TRBJ1-4; 9 bases align to TRBD1. Germline lookup yields CDR1 GTSNPN and CDR2 SVGIG (reference sequence). CDR3 length: 13 amino acids. Losses at the gene ends were 3 bases for V and 8 bases for J; bases not matched to a gene: 4. The CDR3 spells CAWRAGTGEKLFF. The CDR3 DNA reads TGTGCCTGGAGGGCCGGGACAGGGGAAAAACTGTTTTTT.